This entry lists 3 T cell receptor beta chains sequenced from one sample in a study of blood T cell repertoires in COVID-19. The protocol was immunoSEQ multiplex PCR, while the TCRdb copy is restricted to in-frame clones and leaves out a portion. Of just over 90,000 clones listed, over 75% are singletons. Sequences were obtained from peripheral blood. These receptors were obtained from a man aged 70 or older with acute or convalescent COVID-19.

The chain employs TRBV6-6 and TRBJ1-3; TRBD1 matches at 8 bases. The CDR3 totals 17 residues. CDR1 is MNHNY, CDR2 SVGAGI, per germline (reference sequence). Trimming removed 5 bases from V and 2 bases from J; junction bases left unmatched: 11. The CDR3 is CASSPRTGMNAGNTIYF. In nucleotides, the CDR3 is TGTGCCAGCAGTCCCAGGACAGGGATGAACGCTGGAAACACCATATATTTT.

V is TRBV14 and J is TRBJ2-1; 9 bases are a match to TRBD1. CDR3 length: 15 amino acids. Germline trimming cut 3 bases from V and 6 bases from J; bases unmatched to any gene: 6. Germline loops: CDR1 SGHDN, CDR2 FVKESK. The CDR3 nucleotides are TGTGCCAGCAGCCACACCGGGACAGGGATCAATGAGCAGTTCTTC. Encoded protein: CASSHTGTGINEQFF. Supplemented by reference TRBV14 and TRBJ2-1, the full variable domain reads EAGVTQFPSHSVIEKGQTVTLRCDPISGHDNLYWYRRVMGKEIKFLLHFVKESKQDESGMPNNRFLAERTGGTYSTLKVQPAELEDSGVYFCASSHTGTGINEQFFGPGTRLTVL.

The V call is TRBV5-8, the J call TRBJ1-2; D is unresolved. Trimming stripped 0 bases from V and 6 bases from J, with 12 bases between. Germline CDR1 reads SGHTS; CDR2 reads YDEGEE. CDR3 length: 14 amino acids. This chain's CDR3 is CASSLAWGGDGYTF. DNA of the CDR3: TGTGCCAGCAGCTTGGCCTGGGGAGGCGATGGCTACACCTTC. Looking up the rest from reference TRBV5-8 and TRBJ1-2 gives the full variable domain: EAGVTQSPTHLIKTRGQQATLRCSPISGHTSVYWYQQALGLGLQFLLWYDEGEERNRGNFPPRFSGRQFPNYSSELNVNALELEDSALYLCASSLAWGGDGYTFGSGTRLTVV.